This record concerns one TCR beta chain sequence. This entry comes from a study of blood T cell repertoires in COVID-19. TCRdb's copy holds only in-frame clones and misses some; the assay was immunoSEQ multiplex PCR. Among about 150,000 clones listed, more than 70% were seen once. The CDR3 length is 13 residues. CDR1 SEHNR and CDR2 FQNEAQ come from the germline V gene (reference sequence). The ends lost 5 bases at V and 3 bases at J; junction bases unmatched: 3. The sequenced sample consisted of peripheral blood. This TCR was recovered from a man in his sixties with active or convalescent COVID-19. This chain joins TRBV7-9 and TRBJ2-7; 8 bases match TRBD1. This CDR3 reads CASSPGTGYEQYF. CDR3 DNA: TGTGCCAGCAGCCCAGGGACAGGCTACGAGCAGTACTTC.